One and the same sample provided the 6 T cell receptor beta chains below, sequenced in a study of regulatory T cells in long-lasting Graves disease. HTBI primers from iRepertoire and Arm-PCR of CDR3 regions yielded the TCR beta libraries. One entry per CDR3 protein, called by TCRdb with MiXCR from the multiplex PCR reads. The sample includes over 350,000 distinct CDR3 sequences, approximately 15% of them seen just once. Described time point: newly diagnosed GD, antithyroid drugs for less than 3 months. The TCR library used RNA extracted from PBMCs. This sample also belongs to another study, concerning T cells in Graves' hyperthyroidism and ophthalmopathy.

This sample comprised peripheral blood mononuclear cells (PBMCs), obtained at new diagnosis, from a patient treated with antithyroid drugs. These receptors all stem from a woman aged 40 to 50 with Graves disease.

This clonotype was seen a handful of times. V usage is TRBV9 and J usage is TRBJ2-7; tentatively, D is TRBD1 or TRBD2 (5 bases each). The germline V gene encodes CDR1 SGDLS and CDR2 YYNGEE. The V end lost 0 bases, the J end lost 2 bases, and 12 bases lay between the germline ends. The CDR3 consists of 15 residues. In DNA form, the CDR3 reads TGTGCCAGCAGCGTAGGGGGGACCAACCCCTACGAGCAGTACTTC. Its translation is CASSVGGTNPYEQYF.

This clonotype was recorded many times. CDR3 in DNA: TGTGCCAGCAGCGGGAGGGTCTACGAGCAGTACTTC. Protein product: CASSGRVYEQYF. The chain carries TRBV28 and TRBJ2-7; 8 bases align to TRBD2. The ends lost 6 bases at V and 3 bases at J; junction bases unmatched: 1. The CDR3 spans 12 residues. Germline values: CDR1 MDHEN, CDR2 SYDVKM.

This clonotype was detected many times. The chain combines TRBV12-3 or TRBV12-4 with TRBJ2-1, with D tentatively TRBD2 (6 bases). The CDR3 loop spans 18 amino acids. V gave up 3 bases and J gave up 10 bases, with 28 bases separating them. The CDR3 nucleotides read TGTGCCAGCAGTTTCTACCTTTCCTCTAGCTGGGGGGAGTCAGAGCAGTTCTTC. Its protein product is CASSFYLSSSWGESEQFF.

This clonotype was seen repeatedly, ten times or more. The DNA for the CDR3 is TGTGCCAGCAGCTCGGGACTAGCGGGAATCACCGGGGAGCTGTTTTTT. It is translated as CASSSGLAGITGELFF. The chain employs TRBV27 and TRBJ2-2, with 13 bases that match TRBD2. Germline trimming cut 6 bases from V and 4 bases from J; bases unmatched to any gene: 5. This CDR3 has 16 residues. Germline V gives CDR1 MNHEY, CDR2 SMNVEV (reference sequence).

This chain joins TRBV6-2 or TRBV6-3 and TRBJ2-1, with 15 bases matching TRBD2. Germline-derived CDR1 and CDR2 are MNHEY and SVGEGT. The CDR3 is 19 residues long. J was trimmed by 1 base and V by 2 bases; bases with no gene match: 6. CDR3 DNA sequence: TGTGCCAGCAGTTACCCCGGACTAGCGGGAGGGCCTTCCTACAATGAGCAGTTCTTC. This translates into CASSYPGLAGGPSYNEQFF.

This clonotype was counted a few times. A much larger clone lies a single base off, so this may be a read error. The V call is TRBV2, the J call TRBJ2-2; tentative D call: TRBD2 (5 bases). This CDR3 has 14 residues. CDR1 and CDR2 (germline): SNHLY, FYNNEI. The CDR3 here is CASSLGGDTGELLF. CDR3 nucleotide sequence: TGTGCCAGCAGCTTAGGCGGAGACACCGGGGAGCTGCTTTTT.